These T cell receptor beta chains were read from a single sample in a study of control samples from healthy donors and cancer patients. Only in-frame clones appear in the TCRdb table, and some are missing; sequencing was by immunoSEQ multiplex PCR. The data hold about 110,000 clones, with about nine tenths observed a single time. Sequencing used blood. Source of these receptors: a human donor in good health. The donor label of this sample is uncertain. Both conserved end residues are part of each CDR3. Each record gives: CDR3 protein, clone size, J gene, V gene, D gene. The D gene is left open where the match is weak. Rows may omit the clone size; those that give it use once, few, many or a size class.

CDR3 protein: CASSPGGGTDTQYF; clone size: once; J gene: TRBJ2-3; V gene: TRBV5-1; D gene: TRBD2
CDR3 protein: CASSSGFSGNTIYF; clone size: once; J gene: TRBJ1-3; V gene: TRBV11-1; D gene: .
CDR3 protein: CASSYPGGGSNTEAFF; clone size: .; J gene: TRBJ1-1; V gene: TRBV6-6; D gene: .
CDR3 protein: CASSPPTGRPTF; clone size: once; J gene: TRBJ1-2; V gene: TRBV6-5; D gene: .
CDR3 protein: CASSKDEETNEKLFF; clone size: .; J gene: TRBJ1-4; V gene: TRBV19; D gene: .
CDR3 protein: CASSPPGSGYTF; clone size: .; J gene: TRBJ1-2; V gene: TRBV18; D gene: .
CDR3 protein: CAWSVGQPGTVDTQYF; clone size: .; J gene: TRBJ2-3; V gene: TRBV30; D gene: .
CDR3 protein: CASSPWDTHVGYTF; clone size: .; J gene: TRBJ1-2; V gene: TRBV18; D gene: .
CDR3 protein: CASSSTGRDWGQPQHF; clone size: .; J gene: TRBJ1-5; V gene: TRBV7-9; D gene: .
CDR3 protein: CASSSANTQYF; clone size: .; J gene: TRBJ2-3; V gene: TRBV7-6; D gene: .
CDR3 protein: CASSLGGQGLDTQYF; clone size: .; J gene: TRBJ2-3; V gene: TRBV7-9; D gene: .
CDR3 protein: CASSEHAGTGELFF; clone size: .; J gene: TRBJ2-2; V gene: TRBV2; D gene: .
CDR3 protein: CATLPGQDRGYTF; clone size: .; J gene: TRBJ1-2; V gene: TRBV24-1; D gene: TRBD1
CDR3 protein: CASGEGESFF; clone size: .; J gene: TRBJ1-1; V gene: TRBV19; D gene: .
CDR3 protein: CASSLLDGGRAFF; clone size: .; J gene: TRBJ1-1; V gene: TRBV3-1/TRBV3-2; D gene: .
CDR3 protein: CASSYGTTNYGYTF; clone size: .; J gene: TRBJ1-2; V gene: TRBV6-2/TRBV6-3; D gene: .
CDR3 protein: CASRPGDQPQHF; clone size: .; J gene: TRBJ1-5; V gene: TRBV6-6; D gene: .
CDR3 protein: CAWTSDSGTLSTGELFF; clone size: once; J gene: TRBJ2-2; V gene: TRBV30; D gene: .
CDR3 protein: CSVSVPTSLSSYEQYF; clone size: .; J gene: TRBJ2-7; V gene: TRBV29-1; D gene: .
CDR3 protein: CASRPGGGAYEQYF; clone size: .; J gene: TRBJ2-7; V gene: TRBV5-5; D gene: .
CDR3 protein: CASSLGLTGVGANVLTF; clone size: .; J gene: TRBJ2-6; V gene: TRBV5-1; D gene: TRBD1
CDR3 protein: CSGDRVNDYTF; clone size: .; J gene: TRBJ1-2; V gene: TRBV29-1; D gene: TRBD1
CDR3 protein: CATSDFGVWGQKDTQYF; clone size: .; J gene: TRBJ2-3; V gene: TRBV24-1; D gene: .
CDR3 protein: CASSLTQGLYGEQYF; clone size: .; J gene: TRBJ2-7; V gene: TRBV27; D gene: TRBD1
CDR3 protein: CASSSNAGGFYEQYF; clone size: .; J gene: TRBJ2-7; V gene: TRBV7-8; D gene: TRBD2
CDR3 protein: CASSQGNNEQFF; clone size: .; J gene: TRBJ2-1; V gene: TRBV4-3; D gene: .
CDR3 protein: CASSALPTQYF; clone size: .; J gene: TRBJ2-3; V gene: TRBV28; D gene: .
CDR3 protein: CASVPGLKTYEQYF; clone size: .; J gene: TRBJ2-7; V gene: TRBV28; D gene: .
CDR3 protein: CASSRTGRNQPQHF; clone size: .; J gene: TRBJ1-5; V gene: TRBV6-2/TRBV6-3; D gene: TRBD1
CDR3 protein: CASMDRGGEKLFF; clone size: .; J gene: TRBJ1-4; V gene: TRBV6-5; D gene: TRBD1
CDR3 protein: CASSLTVRTGISWEGKLFF; clone size: .; J gene: TRBJ1-4; V gene: TRBV5-1; D gene: .
CDR3 protein: CASSDLDRGDGPQHF; clone size: .; J gene: TRBJ1-5; V gene: TRBV6-1; D gene: TRBD1
CDR3 protein: CASSSSGFYNEQFF; clone size: .; J gene: TRBJ2-1; V gene: TRBV5-6; D gene: .
CDR3 protein: CASSLAPLLASGYNEQFF; clone size: .; J gene: TRBJ2-1; V gene: TRBV5-4; D gene: .
CDR3 protein: CASSEGEQFF; clone size: .; J gene: TRBJ2-1; V gene: TRBV25-1; D gene: .
CDR3 protein: CASKIRGTGNQPQHF; clone size: .; J gene: TRBJ1-5; V gene: TRBV5-5; D gene: .
CDR3 protein: CASSSNYGYTF; clone size: few; J gene: TRBJ1-2; V gene: TRBV28; D gene: .
CDR3 protein: CASSRTAYEQYF; clone size: .; J gene: TRBJ2-7; V gene: TRBV5-5; D gene: .
CDR3 protein: CASRSQGASGNTIYF; clone size: .; J gene: TRBJ1-3; V gene: TRBV19; D gene: TRBD1
CDR3 protein: CASSENREDEQFF; clone size: .; J gene: TRBJ2-1; V gene: TRBV6-1; D gene: .
CDR3 protein: CASRREPGSAEAFF; clone size: .; J gene: TRBJ1-1; V gene: TRBV10-1; D gene: .
CDR3 protein: CASSAGPVSGNTIYF; clone size: few; J gene: TRBJ1-3; V gene: TRBV5-4; D gene: .
CDR3 protein: CASSPGIMNTEAFF; clone size: few; J gene: TRBJ1-1; V gene: TRBV5-1; D gene: .
CDR3 protein: CASSRPTSGGRDTQYF; clone size: .; J gene: TRBJ2-3; V gene: TRBV5-4; D gene: TRBD2
CDR3 protein: CASYDRGTTEAFF; clone size: .; J gene: TRBJ1-1; V gene: TRBV2; D gene: TRBD1
CDR3 protein: CASSQGGGNQPQHF; clone size: .; J gene: TRBJ1-5; V gene: TRBV5-1; D gene: .
CDR3 protein: CASSASRWGEGYTF; clone size: .; J gene: TRBJ1-2; V gene: TRBV7-2; D gene: .
CDR3 protein: CASSFGISGYTF; clone size: once; J gene: TRBJ1-2; V gene: TRBV5-6; D gene: .
CDR3 protein: CASSRGVGPNTEAFF; clone size: .; J gene: TRBJ1-1; V gene: TRBV5-4; D gene: .
CDR3 protein: CATSKTQGARGTGELFF; clone size: few; J gene: TRBJ2-2; V gene: TRBV24-1; D gene: TRBD1
CDR3 protein: CASSKRGSTNEKLFF; clone size: .; J gene: TRBJ1-4; V gene: TRBV19; D gene: .
CDR3 protein: CASSLNPPEAFF; clone size: .; J gene: TRBJ1-1; V gene: TRBV7-3; D gene: .
CDR3 protein: CASSRSGKGKTEAFF; clone size: .; J gene: TRBJ1-1; V gene: TRBV3-1/TRBV3-2; D gene: .
CDR3 protein: CASSEQWQGGEQFF; clone size: .; J gene: TRBJ2-1; V gene: TRBV10-1; D gene: .
CDR3 protein: CASSLLNQPQHF; clone size: .; J gene: TRBJ1-5; V gene: TRBV5-6; D gene: .
CDR3 protein: CASSSIAISKGAYEQYF; clone size: .; J gene: TRBJ2-7; V gene: TRBV28; D gene: .
CDR3 protein: CASSEAYMNYGYTF; clone size: .; J gene: TRBJ1-2; V gene: TRBV2; D gene: .
CDR3 protein: CASRRTGQYGYTF; clone size: .; J gene: TRBJ1-2; V gene: TRBV6-5; D gene: TRBD1
CDR3 protein: CSAPGQGDEKLFF; clone size: .; J gene: TRBJ1-4; V gene: TRBV29-1; D gene: TRBD1